This TCR beta chain was observed in a study of blood T cell repertoires in COVID-19. On the study more broadly: The United States, Italy and Spain provided the acute and convalescent COVID-19 samples.

The CDR3 extends over 13 amino acids. From germline, CDR1 is MNHEY and CDR2 SVGEGT. V was clipped by 1 base and J by 5 bases, with 6 bases between them. The study drew participants aged about 18 to 95 years from some 25 US areas. Participants were placed into cohorts based on the clinical history they reported. Each recovered donor of Cohort 3 presented with two negative PCRs, clearance, or symptom resolution. Clones were sequenced by immunoSEQ multiplex PCR, and TCRdb holds only the in-frame ones, with some missing. The sample consists of 250,000 to 350,000 clones, over 75% of them appearing once. The sequenced material came from PBMCs or T cells enriched from blood (not recorded which). The rearrangement links TRBV6-2 or TRBV6-3 to TRBJ2-1; D remains ambiguous. The source of this sequence is a young woman who had recovered from COVID-19. CDR3 protein: CASSYWRDNEQFF. CDR3 bases: TGTGCCAGCAGTTACTGGAGAGACAATGAGCAGTTCTTC.